This TCR beta chain was profiled in a study of T cell responses to AZD1222 COVID-19 vaccine. To note about this clone: The antigen is undetermined.

Study results and caveats: Dominant CD4 TCR responses targeted spike regions 160-218 and 743-854. Clonal diversity was possibly underestimated, and the donors were mostly white British, with more females. Two AZD1222 administrations were followed by greater Spike-specific TCR breadth and depth. Nearly half of spike-specific TCRs reportedly target variant regions that are unmutated in the B.1.351 and B.1.1.7 variants.

The CDR3 consists of 13 residues. V shed 4 bases and J shed 6 bases, with 12 bases lying between them. Germline values: CDR1 MGHDK, CDR2 SYGVNS. The assay was immunoSEQ multiplex PCR, and TCRdb's table has in-frame clones only and misses some. The data contain around 100,000 clones, 87% of them singletons. The chain is built from TRBV25-1 and TRBJ1-1, with a possible D match to TRBD1 (6 bases). The sequences come from peripheral blood, collected on day 0 of AZD1222 vaccination. The receptor's source is an adult in good health. CDR3 in DNA: TGTGCCAGCAGTGCCCTGACAGGAGCTGAAGCTTTCTTT. Its translation: CASSALTGAEAFF.